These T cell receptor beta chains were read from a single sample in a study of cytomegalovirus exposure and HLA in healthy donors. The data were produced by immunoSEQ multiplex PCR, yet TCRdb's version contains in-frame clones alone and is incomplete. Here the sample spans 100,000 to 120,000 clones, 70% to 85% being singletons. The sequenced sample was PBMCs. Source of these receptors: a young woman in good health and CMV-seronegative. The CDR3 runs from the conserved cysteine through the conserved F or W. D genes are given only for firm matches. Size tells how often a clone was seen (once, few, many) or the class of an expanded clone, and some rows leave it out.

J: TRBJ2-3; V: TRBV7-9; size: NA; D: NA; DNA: TGTGCCAGCAGCTTTCCGGTTGATACAGATACGCAGTATTTT; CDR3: CASSFPVDTDTQYF
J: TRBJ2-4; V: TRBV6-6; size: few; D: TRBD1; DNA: TGTGCCACCTACCCTGACAGGGGGGCCAAAAACATTCAGTACTTC; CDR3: CATYPDRGAKNIQYF
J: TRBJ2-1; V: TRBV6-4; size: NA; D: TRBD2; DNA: TGTGCCAGCAGTGAAGGTAGCGGGGGGCTGGATGAGCAGTTCTTC; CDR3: CASSEGSGGLDEQFF
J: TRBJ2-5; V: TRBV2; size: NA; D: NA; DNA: TGTGCCAGCAGTGGCGGGGAAGAGACCCAGTACTTC; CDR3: CASSGGEETQYF
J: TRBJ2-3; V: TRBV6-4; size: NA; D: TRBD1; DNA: TGTGCCAGCACCCAATTTCCGGGACAGGGATCGGATACGCAGTATTTT; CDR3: CASTQFPGQGSDTQYF
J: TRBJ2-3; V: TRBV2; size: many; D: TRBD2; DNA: TGTGCCAGCAGTGTTTGGGTAGCGGGGGGTCAAGATACGCAGTATTTT; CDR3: CASSVWVAGGQDTQYF
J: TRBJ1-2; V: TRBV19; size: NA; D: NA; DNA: TGTGCCAGTAGTATAGGAACAGGGCCCTATGGCTACACCTTC; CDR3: CASSIGTGPYGYTF
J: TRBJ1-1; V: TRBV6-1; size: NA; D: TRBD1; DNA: TGTGCCAGCCGCAACTCAGGGGGAGGTGAAGCTTTCTTT; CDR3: CASRNSGGGEAFF
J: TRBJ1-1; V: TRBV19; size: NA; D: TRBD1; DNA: TGTGCCAGTAGCCCCAGGACAGGCCCAATGGAAGCTTTCTTT; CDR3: CASSPRTGPMEAFF
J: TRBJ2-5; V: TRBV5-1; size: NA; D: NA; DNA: TGCGCCAGCAGCCCTATGCAAATAGAGACCCAGTACTTC; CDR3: CASSPMQIETQYF
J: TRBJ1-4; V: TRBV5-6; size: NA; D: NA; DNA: TGTGCCAGCAGCTACTTGGACAGCGTTGAGGCTACTAATGAAAAACTGTTTTTT; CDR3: CASSYLDSVEATNEKLFF
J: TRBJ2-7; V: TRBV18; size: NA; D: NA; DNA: TGTGCCAGCTCACCATCACTATCAGGGGCACCCTACGAGCAGTACTTC; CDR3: CASSPSLSGAPYEQYF
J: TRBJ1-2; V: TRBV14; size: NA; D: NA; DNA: TGTGCCAGCAGCCAAAGACAGGCCCCACGGGGCTACACCTTC; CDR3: CASSQRQAPRGYTF
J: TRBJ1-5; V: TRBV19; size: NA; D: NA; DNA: TGTGCCAGTAGTATAGTGGAGGGGTTTCAGCCCCAGCATTTT; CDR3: CASSIVEGFQPQHF
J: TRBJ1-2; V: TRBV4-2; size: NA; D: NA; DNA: TGTGCCAGCAGCCAAGATATCACAGGAGAAGGGTTTGGCTACACCTTC; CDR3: CASSQDITGEGFGYTF
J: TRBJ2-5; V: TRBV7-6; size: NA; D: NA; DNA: TGTGCCAGCAGCGCAGTGGGGGTCCGGGGGGAGACCCAGTACTTC; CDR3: CASSAVGVRGETQYF
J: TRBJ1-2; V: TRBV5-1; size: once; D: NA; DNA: TGCGCCAGCAGCTTGGCCGCGGGTATCCCCTATGGCTACACCTTC; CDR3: CASSLAAGIPYGYTF
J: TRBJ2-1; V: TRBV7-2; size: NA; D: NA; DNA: TGTGCCAGCAGCTTAGGGACACCCTCCTACAATGAGCAGTTCTTC; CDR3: CASSLGTPSYNEQFF
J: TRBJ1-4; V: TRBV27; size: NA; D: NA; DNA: TGTGCCAGCAGTCCGCGGGGCGCCGATCATGAAAAACTGTTTTTT; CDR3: CASSPRGADHEKLFF
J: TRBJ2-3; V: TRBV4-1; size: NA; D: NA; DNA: TGCGCCAGCAGCCAAGTCGAACAGGAATTCACAGATACGCAGTATTTT; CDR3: CASSQVEQEFTDTQYF
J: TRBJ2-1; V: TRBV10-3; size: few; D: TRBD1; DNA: TGTGCCATCAGTGAGACAGGGGGCTTAAATGAGCAGTTCTTC; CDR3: CAISETGGLNEQFF
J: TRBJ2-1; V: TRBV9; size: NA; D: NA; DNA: TGTGCCAGCAGCGCCCCTCACGAGGAGGGGACGGATGAGCAGTTCTTC; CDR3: CASSAPHEEGTDEQFF
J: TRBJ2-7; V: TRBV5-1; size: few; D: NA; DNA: TGCGCCAGCAGCCGGGAGAGGGGTCACGAGCAGTACTTC; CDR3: CASSRERGHEQYF
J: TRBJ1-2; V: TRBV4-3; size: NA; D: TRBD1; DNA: TGCGCCAGCAGCCAGCTGACCGGGACAGGGAAGAGGAGTTATGGCTACACCTTC; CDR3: CASSQLTGTGKRSYGYTF
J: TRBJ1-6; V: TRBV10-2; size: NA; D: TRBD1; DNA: TGCGCCAGTGCACAGGGGATGGCACCCCTCCACTTT; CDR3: CASAQGMAPLHF
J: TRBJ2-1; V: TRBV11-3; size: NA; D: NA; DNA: TGTGCCAGCGCCAAGCAGGTGGAGGCATCTGAGCAGTTCTTC; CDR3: CASAKQVEASEQFF
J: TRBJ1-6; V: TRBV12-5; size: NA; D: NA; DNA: TGTGCTAGTGGTTTGCCGTCACAGGGAAGAATTAATTCACCCCTCCACTTT; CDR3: CASGLPSQGRINSPLHF
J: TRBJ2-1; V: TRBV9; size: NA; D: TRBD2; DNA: TGTGCCAGCAGCCGGACTAGCGGGAGGGCTTACAATGAGCAGTTCTTC; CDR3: CASSRTSGRAYNEQFF
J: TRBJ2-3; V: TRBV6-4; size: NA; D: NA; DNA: TGTGCCAGCAGTGAGCGAGGTAGCACAGATACGCAGTATTTT; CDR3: CASSERGSTDTQYF
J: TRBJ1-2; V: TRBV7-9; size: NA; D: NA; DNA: TGTGCCAGCAGCCAACCCCCCAAGGGGCGACGGTGGGGCTACACCTTC; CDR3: CASSQPPKGRRWGYTF
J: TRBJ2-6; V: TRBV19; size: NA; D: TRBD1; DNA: TGTGCCAGTAGTCGGGACAGGGTGGATGGGGCCAACGTCCTGACTTTC; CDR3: CASSRDRVDGANVLTF
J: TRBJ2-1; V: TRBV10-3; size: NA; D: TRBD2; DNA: TGTGCCATCAGTGACCAAGCGGGAGGTGGCAATGAGCAGTTCTTC; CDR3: CAISDQAGGGNEQFF
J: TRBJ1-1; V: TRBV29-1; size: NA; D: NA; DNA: TGCAGCGGATGGGACTTCACCACTGAAGCTTTCTTT; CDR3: CSGWDFTTEAFF
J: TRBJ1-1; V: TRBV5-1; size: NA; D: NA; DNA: TGCGCCAGCAGCTTGCAGGGGAACACTGAAGCTTTCTTT; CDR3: CASSLQGNTEAFF
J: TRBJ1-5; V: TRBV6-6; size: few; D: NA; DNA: TGTGCCAGCAGCCCAGGGTTTGGCAATCAGCCCCAGCATTTT; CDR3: CASSPGFGNQPQHF
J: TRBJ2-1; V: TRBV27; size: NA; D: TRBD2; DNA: TGTGCCAGCAGGACTAGCGGGAGCAATGAGCAGTTCTTC; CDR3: CASRTSGSNEQFF
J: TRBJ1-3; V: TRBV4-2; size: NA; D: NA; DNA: TGTGCCAGCAGCCAAGATTCAGGCAACTCTGGAAACACCATATATTTT; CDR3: CASSQDSGNSGNTIYF
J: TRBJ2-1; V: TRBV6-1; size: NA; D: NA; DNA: TGTGCCAGCAGTGAAGCACACAACTCCTACAATGAGCAGTTCTTC; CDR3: CASSEAHNSYNEQFF
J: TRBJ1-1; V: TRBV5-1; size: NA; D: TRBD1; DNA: TGCGCCAGCAGCTGGACAGGGGGGATGAACACTGAAGCTTTCTTT; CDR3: CASSWTGGMNTEAFF
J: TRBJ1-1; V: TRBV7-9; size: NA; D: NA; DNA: TGTGCCAGCAGCTTAGAATGGCTGAACACTGAAGCTTTCTTT; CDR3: CASSLEWLNTEAFF
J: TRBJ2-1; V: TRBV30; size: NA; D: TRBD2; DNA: TGTGCCTGGAGCGGGCGGGGGGGAAAGCAGTTCTTC; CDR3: CAWSGRGGKQFF
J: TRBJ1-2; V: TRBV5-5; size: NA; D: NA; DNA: TGTGCCAGCAGCTTCATCTTTCAGGGGCAGGATGGCTACACCTTC; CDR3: CASSFIFQGQDGYTF
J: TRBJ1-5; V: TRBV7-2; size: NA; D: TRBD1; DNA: TGTGCCAGCAGCTTAGGTGGCGGACAGGGACGGCAGCCCCAGCATTTT; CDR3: CASSLGGGQGRQPQHF
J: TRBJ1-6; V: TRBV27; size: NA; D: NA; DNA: TGTGCCAGCAGTTTGTCCAGGGGCCGCGTTAGCTCCTATAATTCACCCCTCCACTTT; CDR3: CASSLSRGRVSSYNSPLHF
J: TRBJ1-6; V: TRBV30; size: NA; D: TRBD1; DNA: TGTGCCCGACACAGGGGGACGCAAAATTCACCCCTCCACTTT; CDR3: CARHRGTQNSPLHF
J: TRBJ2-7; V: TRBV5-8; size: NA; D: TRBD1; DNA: TGTGCCAGCAGCTTGGAGACAGGGGGAAACGAGCAGTACTTC; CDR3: CASSLETGGNEQYF
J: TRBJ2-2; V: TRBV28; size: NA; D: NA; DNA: TGTGCCAGCGTGGGGACTCGTCTGGGGGAGCTGTTTTTT; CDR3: CASVGTRLGELFF
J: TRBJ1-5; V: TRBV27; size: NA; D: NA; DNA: TGTGCCAGCAGTTTACGGGGGGTTGAAGTAGGGAGCAATCAGCCCCAGCATTTT; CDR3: CASSLRGVEVGSNQPQHF
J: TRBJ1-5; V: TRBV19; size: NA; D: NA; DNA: TGTGCCAGTAGTCAGGGAGGGTATAGCAATCAGCCCCAGCATTTT; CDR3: CASSQGGYSNQPQHF
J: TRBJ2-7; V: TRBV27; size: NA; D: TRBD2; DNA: TGTGCCAGCAGTTCCCCACCCCTTAGCGGGAGAGTGTACGAGCAGTACTTC; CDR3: CASSSPPLSGRVYEQYF
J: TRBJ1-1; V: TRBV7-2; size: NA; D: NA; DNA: TGTGCCAGCAGCTTGACAGAATTTAATGAAGCTTTCTTT; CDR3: CASSLTEFNEAFF
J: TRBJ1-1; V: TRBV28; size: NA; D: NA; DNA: TGTGCCAGCCCCCCAAAGGGGATGAGGACTGAAGCTTTCTTT; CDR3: CASPPKGMRTEAFF
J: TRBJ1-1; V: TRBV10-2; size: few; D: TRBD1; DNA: TGCGCCACCCTAGGGACAGCGAACACTGAAGCTTTCTTT; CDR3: CATLGTANTEAFF
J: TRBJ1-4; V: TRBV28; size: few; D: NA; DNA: TGTGCCAGCAGTTCAGGGCCCAGTTTTAATGAAAAACTGTTTTTT; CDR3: CASSSGPSFNEKLFF
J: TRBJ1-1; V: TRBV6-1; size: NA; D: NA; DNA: TGTGCCAGCAGTGGCTCGACAGACACACCTTCCAACACTGAAGCTTTCTTT; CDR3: CASSGSTDTPSNTEAFF
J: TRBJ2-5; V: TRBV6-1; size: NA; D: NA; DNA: TGTGCCAGCAAGACGGGCGGGGTGTCGGCAGAGACCCAGTACTTC; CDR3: CASKTGGVSAETQYF
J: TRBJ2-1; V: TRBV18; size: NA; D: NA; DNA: TGTGCCAGCTCACCTCCGGTTACCAACAATGAGCAGTTCTTC; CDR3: CASSPPVTNNEQFF
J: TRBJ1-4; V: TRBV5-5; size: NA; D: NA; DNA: TGTGCCAGCAGACGACAGCCAGGCGAAAAACTGTTTTTT; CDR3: CASRRQPGEKLFF